Sequencing of this T cell receptor beta chain was carried out in a study of Graves' ophthalmopathy and Graves' hyperthyroidism. The germline V gene has CDR1 MNHEY and CDR2 SVGAGI. The V end lost 2 bases, the J end lost 0 bases, and 11 bases lay between the germline ends. The length of the CDR3 is 15 residues. Amplified TCR beta CDR3 regions were obtained using RNA transcripts as template. The authors performed first-round RT-PCR with HTBI primers and then a second-round multiplex PCR. TCRdb called the multiplex PCR reads again in MiXCR, with one record for every CDR3 protein. In the table there are roughly 400,000 distinct CDR3 sequences, about 16% of which are singletons. This clonotype showed up many times.

This TCR came from a young woman with Graves' ophthalmopathy. Sequenced sample: peripheral blood. The chain uses TRBV6-5 and TRBJ2-7; the D is unclear. CDR3 nucleotides: TGTGCCAGCAGTTACCTCGGCGGAAGCTCCTACGAGCAGTACTTC. This translates into CASSYLGGSSYEQYF.